This T cell receptor (beta chain) was observed in a study of response to subunit inactivated influenza vaccine. General study findings and limits: Every seasonal influenza vaccination brings in few new T cells, the authors suggested.

There are 15 residues in the CDR3. The V and J ends lost 5 bases and 1 base, in that order; junction bases with no gene match: 5. In germline, CDR1 is ENHRY, CDR2 SYGVKD. This clonotype appeared a few times. Its cognate antigen is unknown. TCRdb itself ran the RT-PCR reads through MiXCR, one entry per CDR3 protein. Of 400,000 to 550,000 distinct CDR3 sequences detected, 25% appear once; the ten largest clones hold 1.9%. This chain uses TRBV10-3 with TRBJ2-3; 8 nucleotides match TRBD1. The TCR was taken from a man between 45 and 60 years old who received an inactivated influenza vaccine. The sample in question was CD4+ T cells sorted from PBMCs, obtained 5 days after vaccination. Written as DNA, the CDR3 is TGTGCCATCAGTATAACGGGACAGGGCACAGATACGCAGTATTTT. Translation gives CAISITGQGTDTQYF.